Each of the 29 T cell receptor beta chains below was sequenced from the same sample in a study of T cell changes during pregnancy in multiple sclerosis. The assay was immunoSEQ multiplex PCR, and TCRdb's table has in-frame clones only and misses some. The data hold approximately 79,000 clones, with just over 90% observed a single time. The material was CD4+ T cells from peripheral blood mononuclear cells, obtained before pregnancy. These receptor sequences come from a female donor with multiple sclerosis, enrolled in a pregnancy study.

The rearrangement joins TRBV7-9 to TRBJ1-3; D is unclear. V shed 3 bases and J shed 3 bases, with 9 bases lying between them. Germline CDR1 is SEHNR and CDR2 is FQNEAQ (reference sequence). There are 14 residues in the CDR3. The CDR3 DNA reads TGTGCCAGCAGCTTGGCCAGCGATGGAAACACCATATATTTT. As protein: CASSLASDGNTIYF.

The chain couples TRBV27 to TRBJ2-3, with D unclear. Trimming cost V 5 bases and J 2 bases, with 14 bases left between them. Looked up from germline, CDR1 is MNHEY and CDR2 is SMNVEV (reference sequence). This CDR3 comprises 15 residues. The CDR3 nucleotides read TGTGCCAGCAGTGGGTGGGCAGCCCTCACAGATACGCAGTATTTT. Translating it yields CASSGWAALTDTQYF.

This chain joins TRBV5-7 and TRBJ1-5; 8 nucleotides match TRBD1. TRBV5-7 is recorded as an ORF, its role being uncertain. The ends lost 4 bases at V and 3 bases at J; junction bases unmatched: 3. The CDR3 consists of 14 residues. The CDR3 sequence is CASSRGQANQPQHF. CDR3 coding DNA: TGTGCCAGCAGCCGGGGACAGGCCAATCAGCCCCAGCATTTT.

The chain has TRBV19 and TRBJ1-1; 7 positions match TRBD1. V lost 2 bases and J lost 6; bases outside the gene matches: 6. The CDR3 has 14 residues. Germline CDR1 reads LNHDA; CDR2 reads SQIVND (reference sequence). This CDR3 reads CASSIIQGGAEAFF. CDR3 nucleotides: TGTGCCAGTAGTATAATTCAGGGGGGCGCTGAAGCTTTCTTT. The full variable domain, in which reference TRBV19 and TRBJ1-1 provide the parts outside the CDR3, is DGGITQSPKYLFRKEGQNVTLSCEQNLNHDAMYWYRQDPGQGLRLIYYSQIVNDFQKGDIAEGYSVSREKKESFPLTVTSAQKNPTAFYLCASSIIQGGAEAFFGQGTRLTVV.

This chain links TRBV10-3 with TRBJ1-5; no clear D. This CDR3 has 15 amino acids. V gave up 6 bases and J gave up 0 bases, with 12 bases separating them. CDR1 is ENHRY, CDR2 SYGVKD, per germline. The CDR3 DNA follows: TGTGCCATCAGGGGAGGAGAGGGTAGCAATCAGCCCCAGCATTTT. Its protein is CAIRGGEGSNQPQHF.

This chain joins TRBV27 and TRBJ1-1; possibly TRBD1 for D (6 bases). CDR1 MNHEY and CDR2 SMNVEV come from the germline V gene (reference sequence). V was trimmed by 8 bases and J by 3 bases, leaving 16 bases between them. The CDR3 has 14 amino acids. CDR3 loop: CASGRQVRDTEAFF. CDR3 in DNA: TGTGCCAGCGGTAGACAGGTCCGAGACACTGAAGCTTTCTTT.

This clone was recorded once. CDR3: CASSLGTRYNEQFF. CDR3 DNA sequence: TGTGCCAGCAGCCTCGGGACTAGATATAATGAGCAGTTCTTC. The chain couples TRBV5-6 to TRBJ2-1, with 8 bases aligning to TRBD2. The germline CDR1 and CDR2 sequences are SGHDT and YYEEEE. V shed 4 bases, J shed 7 bases, and the junction held 7 bases outside the gene matches. The CDR3 extends over 14 amino acids.

This rearrangement joins TRBV27 to TRBJ2-2, with a tentative D call TRBD1 (5 bases). The CDR3 loop spans 17 amino acids. V was pared by 2 bases and J by 2 bases, with 15 bases between. Germline-derived CDR1 and CDR2 are MNHEY and SMNVEV (reference sequence). The CDR3 DNA reads TGTGCCAGCAGTTTAATCGCAGGGATTCCCAACACCGGGGAGCTGTTTTTT. Its protein product is CASSLIAGIPNTGELFF.

The chain recombines TRBV16 with TRBJ2-5; D is unclear. This CDR3 contains 14 residues. The germline V and J ends were trimmed by 1 base and 5 bases, with 11 bases remaining between them. Germline V CDR1 and CDR2: KGHSY, FQNENV. The CDR3 DNA is TGTGCCAGCAGCCAATTGAGCCCGAGGGAGACCCAGTACTTC. This translates into CASSQLSPRETQYF.

This clone came up once. This chain uses TRBV5-1 with TRBJ2-3; 7 bases align to TRBD1. After removal of 3 bases from V and 2 bases from J, the junction contained 6 bases not matched to a gene. Germline CDR1 is SGHRS and CDR2 is YFSETQ. This CDR3 has 15 amino acids. CDR3 protein: CASSWDRLITDTQYF. The CDR3 region has the DNA TGCGCCAGCAGCTGGGACAGACTTATCACAGATACGCAGTATTTT.

V is TRBV19 and J is TRBJ2-5; TRBD2 is a possible D gene (6 bases). The length of the CDR3 is 16 residues. Trimming pared 3 bases from V and 5 bases from J, leaving 19 bases between. Germline CDR1 reads LNHDA; CDR2 reads SQIVND (reference sequence). CDR3 amino acids: CASSMRGLVPLETQYF. CDR3 DNA: TGTGCCAGTAGTATGAGGGGACTGGTCCCCCTCGAGACCCAGTACTTC.

The table lists this clone with a few counts. The chain couples TRBV18 to TRBJ1-1, with a tentative D call TRBD1 (5 bases). Deletions cut 3 bases from V and 5 bases from J, with 10 bases between. The CDR3 extends over 13 amino acids. Germline V gene data show CDR1 as KGHSH and CDR2 as LQKENI. CDR3 DNA sequence: TGTGCCAGCTCACCGCAGGGTCGTACTGAAGCTTTCTTT. Translating gives CASSPQGRTEAFF.

The rearrangement links TRBV11-3 to TRBJ2-3; 7 bases map to TRBD1. There are 14 residues in the CDR3. From germline, CDR1 is SGHNT and CDR2 YENEEA. V was pared by 4 bases and J by 0 bases, with 1 base of the junction left unmatched. Here the CDR3 reads CASSSTGSTDTQYF. In nucleotides, the CDR3 is TGTGCCAGCAGCTCGACAGGGAGCACAGATACGCAGTATTTT.

The chain uses TRBV6-1 and TRBJ2-7; 11 positions agree with TRBD2. CDR1 MNHNS and CDR2 SASEGT come from the germline V gene. CDR3 length: 15 residues. V was clipped by 5 bases and J by 2 bases; unmatched bases: 5. DNA of the CDR3: TGTGCCAGCAGTTCCCGGACTAGCGGGCCCTACGAGCAGTACTTC. Amino acids: CASSSRTSGPYEQYF.

The rearrangement uses TRBV28 and TRBJ2-7; 8 nucleotides match TRBD1. With 4 bases clipped from V and 6 bases from J, the junction kept 8 bases outside the gene matches. There are 14 residues in the CDR3. Germline V gene lookup returns CDR1 MDHEN and CDR2 SYDVKM. Written as DNA, the CDR3 is TGTGCCAGCAGTTCGAGACAGGGGAGTTCCGAGCAGTACTTC. It encodes CASSSRQGSSEQYF.

This clone was found once. The chain has TRBV10-1 and TRBJ2-2; 9 bases are a match to TRBD2. V dropped 3 bases and J dropped 4; count of bases not matched to a gene: 6. This CDR3 has 16 residues. CDR1 and CDR2 from the germline V gene are WNHNN and SYGVQD (reference sequence). The CDR3 region is CASSDSGSAGTGELFF. CDR3 DNA: TGCGCCAGCAGTGATAGCGGGAGTGCGGGCACCGGGGAGCTGTTTTTT.

Only one count was recorded for this clone. The chain employs TRBV27 and TRBJ1-4; 9 bases line up with TRBD1. Germline V gives CDR1 MNHEY, CDR2 SMNVEV (reference sequence). The J segment lost 8 bases and the V segment lost 4 bases, leaving 8 bases of the junction unmatched. This CDR3 region has 15 residues. CDR3 DNA sequence: TGTGCCAGCAGTTCGGTCGGGACAGGGAAGGAAAAACTGTTTTTT. It codes for CASSSVGTGKEKLFF.

CDR3 loop: CASSEAPGGQYEQYF. The CDR3 DNA sequence: TGTGCCAGCAGTGAAGCGCCGGGGGGACAATACGAGCAGTACTTC. The rearrangement joins TRBV6-1 to TRBJ2-7; tentatively, D is TRBD2 (7 bases). CDR3 length: 15 amino acids. V lost 0 bases and J 4 bases, leaving 13 bases between the germline ends. Germline CDR1 and CDR2: MNHNS and SASEGT.

The chain recombines TRBV11-2 with TRBJ1-2, with TRBD1 as a possible D gene (6 bases). V was shortened by 2 bases and J by 8 bases, with 9 bases between the two germline ends. Germline loops: CDR1 SGHAT, CDR2 FQNNGV. The CDR3 length is 12 residues. CDR3 loop: CASSLLTGGYTF. CDR3 DNA sequence: TGTGCCAGCAGCTTACTCACAGGGGGCTACACCTTC.

The chain combines TRBV9 with TRBJ1-5; weak D call: TRBD1 (5 bases). The germline gives CDR1 SGDLS, CDR2 YYNGEE. This CDR3 is 15 amino acids long. V dropped 3 bases and J dropped 1 base, with 11 bases sitting between them. The CDR3 bases are TGTGCCAGCAGCGGGGAGGGGTTGAGCAATCAGCCCCAGCATTTT. It encodes CASSGEGLSNQPQHF.

The CDR3 DNA follows: TGTGCCAGCAGTTACTCGAATCCCGGTTCGGATACGCAGTATTTT. Protein sequence: CASSYSNPGSDTQYF. The V gene is TRBV6-6, the J gene TRBJ2-3; D is unclear. V was shortened by 0 bases and J by 6 bases, with 13 bases between the two germline ends. The CDR3 extends over 15 amino acids. Germline V gene data show CDR1 as MNHNY and CDR2 as SVGAGI (reference sequence).

This clone occurred once. The chain recombines TRBV15 with TRBJ1-1, with a possible D match to TRBD1 (5 bases). V was trimmed by 0 bases and J by 0 bases, leaving 17 bases between them. Germline V gene data show CDR1 as LNHNV and CDR2 as YYDKDF (reference sequence). This CDR3 is 18 amino acids long. The DNA for the CDR3 is TGTGCCACCAGCAGAGATGGAAGGAGGGGCCTTTTGAACACTGAAGCTTTCTTT. This gives the protein CATSRDGRRGLLNTEAFF.

The CDR3 region has the DNA TGTGCCAGCAGTTATAGTAGTCGGACAGGCCTGAATGAGCAGTTCTTC. Protein product: CASSYSSRTGLNEQFF. The J gene is TRBJ2-1, the V gene TRBV6-6, with 7 bases fitting TRBD1. This CDR3 spans 16 amino acids. Germline CDR1 and CDR2: MNHNY and SVGAGI (reference sequence). The junction had 12 bases not matched to a gene; V was cut back by 3 bases and J by 7 bases.

The V and J genes are TRBV9 and TRBJ2-3; tentative D call: TRBD2 (6 bases). V dropped 0 bases and J dropped 5 bases, with 10 bases sitting between them. The V gene's germline CDR1 is SGDLS and CDR2 YYNGEE. CDR3 length: 14 residues. The CDR3 here is CASSVGLAIDTQYF. The DNA for the CDR3 is TGTGCCAGCAGCGTAGGTCTAGCGATAGATACGCAGTATTTT.

CDR3 sequence (DNA): TGTGCCACCAGCAGAGACAGCGGGAGGGCCAACTACGAGCAGTACTTC. This codes for CATSRDSGRANYEQYF. The genes are TRBV15 and TRBJ2-7; 10 bases are a match to TRBD2. This CDR3 is built from 16 residues. Germline V gene data show CDR1 as LNHNV and CDR2 as YYDKDF (reference sequence). V shed 0 bases and J 3 bases; nucleotides not matched to a gene: 5.

This clone has only one observation. The chain carries TRBV11-2 and TRBJ2-1, with 7 bases identical to TRBD2. The germline gives CDR1 SGHAT, CDR2 FQNNGV. Trimming removed 1 base from V and 0 bases from J; junction bases left unmatched: 0. The CDR3 loop spans 15 amino acids. The CDR3 region is CASSLGGSSYNEQFF. DNA of the CDR3: TGTGCCAGCAGCTTAGGCGGGAGCTCCTACAATGAGCAGTTCTTC.

The J gene is TRBJ1-3, the V gene TRBV30, with a weak D call TRBD1 (6 bases). This CDR3 region has 15 residues. Trimming took off 1 base at V and 3 bases at J, with 13 bases between the two ends. From germline, CDR1 is GTSNPN and CDR2 SVGIG (reference sequence). The CDR3 loop reads CAWSADYRVGNTIYF. In DNA, the CDR3 is TGTGCCTGGAGTGCCGACTACAGGGTTGGAAACACCATATATTTT. Variable domain in full (rest from reference TRBV30 and TRBJ1-3): SQTIHQWPATLVQPVGSPLSLECTVEGTSNPNLYWYRQAAGRGLQLLFYSVGIGQISSEVPQNLSASRPQDRQFILSSKKLLLSDSGFYLCAWSADYRVGNTIYFGEGSWLTVV.

This rearrangement joins TRBV29-1 to TRBJ2-1; 12 nucleotides line up with TRBD2. The CDR3 is 18 amino acids. The germline CDR1 and CDR2 sequences are SQVTM and ANQGSEA. The V gene end was trimmed by 5 bases and the J gene end by 1 base; junction bases not matched to a gene: 12. This CDR3 reads CSVLAGASGRASYNEQFF. The CDR3 DNA follows: TGCAGCGTTCTCGCAGGAGCTAGCGGGAGGGCTTCCTACAATGAGCAGTTCTTC.

The chain joins TRBV19 to TRBJ2-6, with D possibly TRBD2 on 6 matching bases. Germline lookup yields CDR1 LNHDA and CDR2 SQIVND (reference sequence). The CDR3 is 14 residues long. Trimming took 7 bases from V and 2 from J, leaving 9 bases between them. CDR3 residues: CASTPGAGANVLTF. In DNA, the CDR3 is TGTGCCAGTACCCCGGGGGCTGGGGCCAACGTCCTGACTTTC. Full variable domain (rest looked up from reference TRBV19 and TRBJ2-6): DGGITQSPKYLFRKEGQNVTLSCEQNLNHDAMYWYRQDPGQGLRLIYYSQIVNDFQKGDIAEGYSVSREKKESFPLTVTSAQKNPTAFYLCASTPGAGANVLTFGAGSRLTVL.